The clone carrying this TCR beta chain came up a few times. Its matching antigen is unknown. The data derive from a study of T cell repertoires in cytomegalovirus infection. TCRdb used MiXCR to reprocess the reads, holding one entry per CDR3 protein. The table shows 370,000 or so distinct CDR3 sequences, with approximately 35% occurring only once. CDR1 is MGHRA, CDR2 YSYEKL, per germline. This CDR3 has 18 amino acids. The V gene end was trimmed by 1 base and the J gene end by 9 bases; junction bases not matched to a gene: 12. This chain uses TRBV4-1 with TRBJ2-1; TRBD2 matches at 13 bases. The sequenced sample was cultured PBMCs, obtained from culture after CMV antigen stimulation. This TCR came from a human donor in good health (CMV status not recorded). Some clones in this sample may be carry-over from other donors' samples. The CDR3 coding sequence is TGCGCCAGCAGCCAAGGGGAACTAGCGGGAGGGCCAAGCATTGAGCAGTTCTTC. This gives the protein CASSQGELAGGPSIEQFF.